The source of this T cell receptor (beta chain) is a study of T cell repertoires in ileal Crohn's disease. General study points: Every patient over 26.8% clonality showed endoscopic recurrence. Compared with non-smokers, active smokers at surgery showed more clonal expansions. Compared with CD4 T cells, sorted CD8 cells carried more expanded clones.

Included were adult ileal or ileocolonic Crohn's patients indicated for ileocolonic resection. The assay was immunoSEQ multiplex PCR, and TCRdb's table has in-frame clones only and misses some. The data show nearly 8,500 clones, with 80% seen just once and more than 10% held by the top ten. CDR3 size: 12 residues. V was clipped by 0 bases and J by 4 bases, with 4 bases between them. Germline CDR1 SGHTS, CDR2 YDEGEE. Remarks on this clone: Its target is not known. Additional DNA sequences in this sample encode the identical CDR3.

This chain connects TRBV5-8 to TRBJ2-5; D is ambiguous. The source of this sequence is an adult with Crohn's disease. Sequenced: ileal tissue. The CDR3 sequence is CASSLDRETQYF. Here the CDR3 DNA reads TGTGCCAGCAGCTTGGATAGAGAGACCCAGTACTTC.